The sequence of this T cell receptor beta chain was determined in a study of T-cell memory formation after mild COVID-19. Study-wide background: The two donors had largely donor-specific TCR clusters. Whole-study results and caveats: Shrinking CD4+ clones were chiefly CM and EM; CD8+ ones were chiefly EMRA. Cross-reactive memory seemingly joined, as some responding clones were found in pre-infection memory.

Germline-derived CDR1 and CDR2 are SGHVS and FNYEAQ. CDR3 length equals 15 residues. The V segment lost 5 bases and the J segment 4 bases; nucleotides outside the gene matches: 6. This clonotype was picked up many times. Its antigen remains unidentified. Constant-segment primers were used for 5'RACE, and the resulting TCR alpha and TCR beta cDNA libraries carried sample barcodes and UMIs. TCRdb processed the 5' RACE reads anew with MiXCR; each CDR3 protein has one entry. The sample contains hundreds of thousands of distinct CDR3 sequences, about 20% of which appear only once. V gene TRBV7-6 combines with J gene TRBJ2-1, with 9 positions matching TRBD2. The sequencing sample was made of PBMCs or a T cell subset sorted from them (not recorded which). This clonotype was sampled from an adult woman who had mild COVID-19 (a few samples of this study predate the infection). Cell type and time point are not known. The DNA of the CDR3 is TGTGCCAGCAGCCCGACTAGCGGCACGTACAATGAGCAGTTCTTC. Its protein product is CASSPTSGTYNEQFF. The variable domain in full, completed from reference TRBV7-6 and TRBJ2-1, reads GAGVSQSPRYKVTKRGQDVALRCDPISGHVSLYWYRQALGQGPEFLTYFNYEAQQDKSGLPNDRFSAERPEGSISTLTIQRTEQRDSAMYRCASSPTSGTYNEQFFGPGTRLTVL.